This T cell receptor beta chain was identified during a study of cytomegalovirus exposure and HLA in healthy donors. Study observations and caveats: An ancestry cluster, one associated with Asian ancestry, reportedly showed fewer N-insertions than the roughly 610-donor mean in a later analysis. Three chains tied to CMV proved CMV antigen-specific in vitro. In a later analysis, a missense DCLRE1C variant was linked to TCR beta V- and J-gene trimming.

The study ran its PCR with 60 Vbeta and 13 Jbeta primers. As processed by the authors: As a later analysis found, there were 82 million or so unique TCR beta chains, of which 8.5 million to 13 million were shared. Generated by immunoSEQ multiplex PCR, the TCRdb table keeps only in-frame clones and is missing some. V and J calls and clone size follow that table, whereas D and trimming were derived from the DNA. The sample includes nearly 100,000 clones, around 9.6% of them seen just once. Germline V gives CDR1 MNHNY, CDR2 SVGAGI (reference sequence). CDR3 length: 14 residues. V lost 0 bases and J lost 1, with 6 bases in between. Remarks on this clone: Its antigen is as yet unknown.

This rearrangement joins TRBV6-6 to TRBJ2-5, with D perhaps matching TRBD1 (5 bases). The source is a man in his fifties in good health and CMV-seropositive. Source material: PBMCs. The CDR3 loop is CASSYSTAQETQYF. Written as DNA, the CDR3 is TGTGCCAGCAGTTACTCGACAGCCCAAGAGACCCAGTACTTC.